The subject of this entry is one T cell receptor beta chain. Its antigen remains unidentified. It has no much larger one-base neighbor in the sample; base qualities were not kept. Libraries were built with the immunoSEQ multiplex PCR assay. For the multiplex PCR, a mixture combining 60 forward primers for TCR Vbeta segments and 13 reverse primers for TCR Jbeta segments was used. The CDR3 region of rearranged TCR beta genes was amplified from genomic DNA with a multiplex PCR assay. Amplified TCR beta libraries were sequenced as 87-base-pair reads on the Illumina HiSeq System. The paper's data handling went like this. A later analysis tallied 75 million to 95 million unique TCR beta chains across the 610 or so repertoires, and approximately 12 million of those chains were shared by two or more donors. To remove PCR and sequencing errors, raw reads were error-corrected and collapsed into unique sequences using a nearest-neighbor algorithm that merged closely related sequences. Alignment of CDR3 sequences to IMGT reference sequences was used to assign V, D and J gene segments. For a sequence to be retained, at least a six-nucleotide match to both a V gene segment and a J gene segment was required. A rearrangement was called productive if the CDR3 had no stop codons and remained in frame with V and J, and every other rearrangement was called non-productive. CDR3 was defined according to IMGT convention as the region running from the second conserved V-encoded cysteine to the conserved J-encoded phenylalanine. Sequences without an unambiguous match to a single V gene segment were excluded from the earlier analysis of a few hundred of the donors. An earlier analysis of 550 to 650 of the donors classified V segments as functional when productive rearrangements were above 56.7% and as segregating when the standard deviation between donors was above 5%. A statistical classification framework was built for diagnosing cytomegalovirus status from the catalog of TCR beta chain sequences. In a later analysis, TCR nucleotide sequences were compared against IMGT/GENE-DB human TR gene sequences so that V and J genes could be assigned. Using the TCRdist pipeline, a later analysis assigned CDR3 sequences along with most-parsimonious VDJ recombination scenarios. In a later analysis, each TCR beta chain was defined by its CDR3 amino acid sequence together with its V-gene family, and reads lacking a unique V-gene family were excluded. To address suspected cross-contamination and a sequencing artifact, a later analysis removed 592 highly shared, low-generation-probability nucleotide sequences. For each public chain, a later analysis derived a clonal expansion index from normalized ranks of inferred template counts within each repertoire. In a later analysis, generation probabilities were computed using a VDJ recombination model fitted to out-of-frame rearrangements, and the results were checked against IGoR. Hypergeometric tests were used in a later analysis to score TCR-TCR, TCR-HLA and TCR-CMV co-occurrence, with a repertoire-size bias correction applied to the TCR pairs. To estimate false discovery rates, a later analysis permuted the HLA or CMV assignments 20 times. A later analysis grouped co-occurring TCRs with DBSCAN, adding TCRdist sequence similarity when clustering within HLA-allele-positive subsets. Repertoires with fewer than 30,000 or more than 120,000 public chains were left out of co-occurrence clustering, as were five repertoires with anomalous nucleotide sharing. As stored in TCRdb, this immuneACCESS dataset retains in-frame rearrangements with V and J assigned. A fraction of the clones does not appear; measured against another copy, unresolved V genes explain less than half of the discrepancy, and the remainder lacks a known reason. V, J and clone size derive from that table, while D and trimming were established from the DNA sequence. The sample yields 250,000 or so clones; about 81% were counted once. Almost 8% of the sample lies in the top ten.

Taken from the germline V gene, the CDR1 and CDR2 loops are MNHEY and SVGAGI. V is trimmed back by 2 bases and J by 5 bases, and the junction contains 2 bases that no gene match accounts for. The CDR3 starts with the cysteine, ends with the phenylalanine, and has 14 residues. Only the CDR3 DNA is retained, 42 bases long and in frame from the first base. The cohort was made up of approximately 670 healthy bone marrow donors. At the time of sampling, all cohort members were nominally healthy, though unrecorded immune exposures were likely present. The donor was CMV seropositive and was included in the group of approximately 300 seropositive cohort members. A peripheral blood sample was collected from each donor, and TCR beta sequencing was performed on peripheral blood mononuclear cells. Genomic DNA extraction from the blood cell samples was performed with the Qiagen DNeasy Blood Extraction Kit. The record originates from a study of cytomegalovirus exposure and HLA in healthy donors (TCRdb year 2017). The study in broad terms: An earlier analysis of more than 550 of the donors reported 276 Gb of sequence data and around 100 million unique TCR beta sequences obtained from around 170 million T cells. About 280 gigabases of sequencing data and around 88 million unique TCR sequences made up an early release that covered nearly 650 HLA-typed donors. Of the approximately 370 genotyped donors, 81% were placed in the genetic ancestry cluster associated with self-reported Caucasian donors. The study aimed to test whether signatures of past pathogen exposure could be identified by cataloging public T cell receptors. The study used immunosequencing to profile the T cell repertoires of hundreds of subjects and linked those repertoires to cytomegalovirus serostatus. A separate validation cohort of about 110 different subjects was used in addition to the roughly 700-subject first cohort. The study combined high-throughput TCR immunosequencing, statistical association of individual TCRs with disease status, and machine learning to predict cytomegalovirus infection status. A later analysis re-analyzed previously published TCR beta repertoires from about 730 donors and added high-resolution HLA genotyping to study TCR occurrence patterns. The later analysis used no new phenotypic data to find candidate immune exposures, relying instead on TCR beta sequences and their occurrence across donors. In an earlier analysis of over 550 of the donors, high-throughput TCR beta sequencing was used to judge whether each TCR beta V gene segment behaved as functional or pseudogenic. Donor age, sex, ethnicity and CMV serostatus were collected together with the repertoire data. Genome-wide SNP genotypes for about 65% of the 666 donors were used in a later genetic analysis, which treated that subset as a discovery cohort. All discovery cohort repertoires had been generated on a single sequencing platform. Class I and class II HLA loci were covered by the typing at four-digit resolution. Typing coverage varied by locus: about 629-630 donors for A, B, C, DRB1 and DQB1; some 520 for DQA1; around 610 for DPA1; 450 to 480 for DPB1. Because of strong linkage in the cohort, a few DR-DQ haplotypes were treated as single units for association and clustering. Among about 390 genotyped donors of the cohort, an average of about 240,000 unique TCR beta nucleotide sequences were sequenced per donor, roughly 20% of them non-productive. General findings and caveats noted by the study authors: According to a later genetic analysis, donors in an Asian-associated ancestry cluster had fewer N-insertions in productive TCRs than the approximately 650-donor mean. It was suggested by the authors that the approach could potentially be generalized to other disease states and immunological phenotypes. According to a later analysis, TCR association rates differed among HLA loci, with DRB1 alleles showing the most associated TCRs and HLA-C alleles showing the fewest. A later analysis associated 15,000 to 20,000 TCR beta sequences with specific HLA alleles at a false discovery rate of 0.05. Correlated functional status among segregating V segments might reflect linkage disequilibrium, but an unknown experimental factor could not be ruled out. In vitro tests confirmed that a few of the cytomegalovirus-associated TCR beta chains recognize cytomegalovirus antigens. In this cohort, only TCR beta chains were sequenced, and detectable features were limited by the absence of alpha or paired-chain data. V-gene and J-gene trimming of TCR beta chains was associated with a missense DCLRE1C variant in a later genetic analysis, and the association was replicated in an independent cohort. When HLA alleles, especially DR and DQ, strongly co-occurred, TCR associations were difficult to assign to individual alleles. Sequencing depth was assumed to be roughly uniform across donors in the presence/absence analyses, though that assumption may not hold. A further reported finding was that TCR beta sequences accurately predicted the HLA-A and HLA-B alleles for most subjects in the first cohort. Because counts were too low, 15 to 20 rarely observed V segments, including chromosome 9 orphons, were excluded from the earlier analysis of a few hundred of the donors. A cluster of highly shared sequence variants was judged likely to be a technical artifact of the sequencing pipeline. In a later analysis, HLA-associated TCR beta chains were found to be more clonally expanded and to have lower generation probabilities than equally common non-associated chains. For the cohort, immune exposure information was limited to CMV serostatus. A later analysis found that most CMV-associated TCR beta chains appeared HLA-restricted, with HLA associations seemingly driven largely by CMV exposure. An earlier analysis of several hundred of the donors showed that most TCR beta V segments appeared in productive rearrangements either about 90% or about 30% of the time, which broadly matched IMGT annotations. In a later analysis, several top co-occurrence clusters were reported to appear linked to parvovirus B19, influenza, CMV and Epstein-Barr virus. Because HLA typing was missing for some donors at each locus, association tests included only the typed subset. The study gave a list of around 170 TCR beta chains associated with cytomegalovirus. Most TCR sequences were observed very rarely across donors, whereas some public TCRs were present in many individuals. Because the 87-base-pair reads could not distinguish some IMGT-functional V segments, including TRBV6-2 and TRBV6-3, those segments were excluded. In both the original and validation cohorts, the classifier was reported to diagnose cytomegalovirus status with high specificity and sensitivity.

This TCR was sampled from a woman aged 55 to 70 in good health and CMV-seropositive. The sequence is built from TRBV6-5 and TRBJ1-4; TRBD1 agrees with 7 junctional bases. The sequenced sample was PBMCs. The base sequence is TGTGCCAGCAGTTACGGGGGACAGAATGAAAAACTGTTTTTT. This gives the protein CASSYGGQNEKLFF.